These 13 T cell receptor beta chains came from one sample sequenced in a study of blood T cell dynamics during melanoma immunotherapy. Time point defined: week 3, after first cycle of checkpoint inhibitor. The assay was immunoSEQ multiplex PCR, and TCRdb's table has in-frame clones only and misses some. The table shows 13,000 or so clones, with more than 75% occurring only once. Sample: blood, taken from a patient treated with checkpoint blockade. The source is a human donor with melanoma.

The chain is built from TRBV2 and TRBJ1-2, with D maybe TRBD1 (6 bases). The CDR3 runs 14 residues. Germline V gene data show CDR1 as SNHLY and CDR2 as FYNNEI. The CDR3 DNA follows: TGTCCCCGCGGGGGGGGGCGCTCCCCGGTAGGCTACACCTTC. Its translation is CPRGGGRSPVGYTF.

This clone was recorded only once. The chain couples TRBV7-6 to TRBJ2-1; 9 nucleotides align to TRBD2. The germline V gene has CDR1 SGHVS and CDR2 FNYEAQ. Unmatched junction bases numbered 5, after V lost 3 bases and J lost 5 bases. CDR3 size: 15 residues. In nucleotides, the CDR3 is TGTGCCAGCAGCTTCAGCGGGGGGCATAACAATGAGCAGTTCTTC. This gives the protein CASSFSGGHNNEQFF.

V is TRBV9 and J is TRBJ2-1; 11 bases line up with TRBD1. The germline CDR1 and CDR2 sequences are SGDLS and YYNGEE. V was pared by 0 bases and J by 4 bases, with 0 bases of the junction left unmatched. The CDR3 length is 15 residues. CDR3 protein: CASSVGDRGYNEQFF. The CDR3 nucleotides are TGTGCCAGCAGCGTAGGGGACAGGGGGTACAATGAGCAGTTCTTC.

The V and J genes are TRBV11-1 and TRBJ2-3; TRBD2 matches at 8 bases. With V trimmed by 1 base and J by 6 bases, 6 bases remained unmatched. CDR1 and CDR2 (germline): SGHAT, FQDESV (reference sequence). This CDR3 spans 15 amino acids. CDR3 amino acids: CASSLDGRALDTQYF. In DNA form, the CDR3 reads TGTGCCAGCAGCTTAGACGGGAGGGCCCTGGATACGCAGTATTTT.

J is TRBJ1-2 and V is TRBV6-6, with unresolved D. Trimming left V 6 bases short and J 4 bases short, with 12 bases between. Germline loops: CDR1 MNHNY, CDR2 SVGAGI (reference sequence). CDR3 length equals 13 residues. DNA for the CDR3: TGTGCCAGCAGCCCCTTTCCGACCTATGGCTACACCTTC. Translated: CASSPFPTYGYTF.

The chain joins TRBV5-4 to TRBJ1-2; D call uncertain. The CDR3 runs 13 residues. Between the trimmed V and J ends, which lost 0 bases and 4 bases, there was a span of 7 bases. Per the germline V gene, CDR1 is SGHNT and CDR2 is YYREEE (reference sequence). For the CDR3, the DNA is TGTGCCAGCAGCTTGGGTCAGGTCTATGGCTACACCTTC. This encodes CASSLGQVYGYTF.

The chain combines TRBV10-1 with TRBJ2-3; 11 positions agree with TRBD2. The CDR3 has 16 residues. Germline V lookup: CDR1 WNHNN, CDR2 SYGVQD (reference sequence). V was clipped by 2 bases and J by 6 bases; unmatched bases: 7. The CDR3 protein is CASSETSGRGEDTQYF. In DNA form, the CDR3 reads TGCGCCAGCAGTGAGACTAGCGGGAGAGGTGAGGATACGCAGTATTTT.

V usage is TRBV11-2 and J usage is TRBJ2-7; TRBD2 is a possible D gene (7 bases). Per germline, CDR1 SGHAT and CDR2 FQNNGV. The V and J ends lost 0 bases and 4 bases respectively, with 16 bases between them. This CDR3 is 16 amino acids long. CDR3 sequence reads: CASSLDGGGAGYEQYF. The DNA of the CDR3 is TGTGCCAGCAGCTTAGATGGGGGGGGCGCGGGGTACGAGCAGTACTTC.

This clone was seen a single time. The chain couples TRBV9 to TRBJ2-1; D uncertain. Germline-derived CDR1 and CDR2 are SGDLS and YYNGEE. The CDR3 is 15 residues long. V was trimmed by 0 bases and J by 1 base, leaving 8 bases between them. In DNA, the CDR3 is TGTGCCAGCAGCGTAGGCGGTGAGTCCTACAATGAGCAGTTCTTC. Its protein product is CASSVGGESYNEQFF.

The gene calls are TRBV2 and TRBJ2-5, with unresolved D. Germline V CDR1 and CDR2: SNHLY, FYNNEI. This CDR3 region has 14 residues. Trimming removed 6 bases from V and 1 base from J, with 12 bases in between. The CDR3, as DNA: TGTGCCAGCAGATCCGCGTGGGGCCAAGAGACCCAGTACTTC. Translating gives CASRSAWGQETQYF. Filled out from reference TRBV2 and TRBJ2-5, the complete variable domain reads EPEVTQTPSHQVTQMGQEVILRCVPISNHLYFYWYRQILGQKVEFLVSFYNNEISEKSEIFDDQFSVERPDGSNFTLKIRSTKLEDSAMYFCASRSAWGQETQYFGPGTRLLVL.

The chain has TRBV2 and TRBJ2-1, with D uncertain. Trimming took 1 base from V and 5 from J, leaving 6 bases between them. Germline V lookup: CDR1 SNHLY, CDR2 FYNNEI. The CDR3 runs 13 residues. CDR3 DNA sequence: TGTGCCAGCAGTGAAGTCAGTGACAATGAGCAGTTCTTC. Protein sequence: CASSEVSDNEQFF.

The rearrangement joins TRBV7-2 to TRBJ2-3, with 12 bases identical to TRBD2. The germline CDR1 and CDR2 sequences are SGHTA and FQGNSA. This CDR3 spans 16 amino acids. V lost 7 bases to trimming and J lost 1 base; unmatched junction nucleotides: 6. CDR3 sequence reads: CASTSSGGAGTDTQYF. CDR3 nucleotides: TGTGCCAGCACCTCTAGCGGGGGGGCTGGCACAGATACGCAGTATTTT.

The rearrangement uses TRBV5-1 and TRBJ2-3; D ambiguous. Germline V gives CDR1 SGHRS, CDR2 YFSETQ. V lost 0 bases and J lost 6, with 2 bases in between. CDR3 length equals 11 residues. Here the CDR3 DNA reads TGCGCCAGCAGCTTGGATGATACGCAGTATTTT. Translation gives CASSLDDTQYF.